Presented here are 29 T cell receptor beta chains from one specimen sequenced in a study of blood T cell repertoires in COVID-19. Method: immunoSEQ multiplex PCR; TCRdb's copy keeps in-frame clones and lacks some. In the table there are 200,000 or so clones, 85% to 90% of which are singletons. The sequencing sample was made of peripheral blood. The receptors here all came from a person aged 65 to 85 with COVID-19, enrolled during active disease.

This chain uses TRBV4-3 with TRBJ1-3; the match to TRBD1 covers 9 bases. This CDR3 comprises 17 residues. The germline gives CDR1 LGHNA, CDR2 YSLEER. Trimming removed 4 bases from V and 8 bases from J; junction bases left unmatched: 15. CDR3 sequence (DNA): TGCGCCAGCAGCCCTCCCCCCGGGACAGGGATATCGGACACCATATATTTT. This sequence encodes CASSPPPGTGISDTIYF.

This clone was counted between two and nine times. The chain combines TRBV27 with TRBJ2-7, with 9 bases matching TRBD1. Looked up from germline, CDR1 is MNHEY and CDR2 is SMNVEV (reference sequence). CDR3 length equals 15 residues. Losses at the gene ends were 9 bases for V and 3 bases for J; bases not matched to a gene: 12. CDR3 nucleotides: TGTGCCAGTTCCCTTGGACAGGGGAGGAACTACGAGCAGTACTTC. Its translation: CASSLGQGRNYEQYF.

The chain joins TRBV19 to TRBJ1-1; possible D gene TRBD1, 5 bases. The V and J ends lost 0 bases and 6 bases respectively, with 8 bases between them. This CDR3 has 13 amino acids. The germline CDR1 and CDR2 sequences are LNHDA and SQIVND (reference sequence). CDR3 region: CASSIDGAAEAFF. CDR3 coding DNA: TGTGCCAGTAGTATAGATGGGGCCGCTGAAGCTTTCTTT.

Many counts were recorded for this clone. J is TRBJ2-7 and V is TRBV6-6, with D maybe TRBD2 (6 bases). Germline CDR1 and CDR2: MNHNY and SVGAGI (reference sequence). This CDR3 comprises 15 residues. V was pared by 5 bases and J by 5 bases, with 19 bases between. This chain's CDR3 is CASSPHLLDYHEQYF. CDR3 DNA: TGTGCCAGCAGTCCCCATCTCTTGGACTACCACGAGCAGTACTTC.

The CDR3: CASSNQVPTDTQYF. The CDR3, as DNA: TGTGCCAGTAGTAACCAGGTACCCACAGATACGCAGTATTTT. The chain is built from TRBV19 and TRBJ2-3; D gene unclear. Germline values: CDR1 LNHDA, CDR2 SQIVND (reference sequence). The CDR3 loop spans 14 amino acids. V lost 4 bases, J lost 2 bases, and 10 bases lay in between.

V is TRBV29-1 and J is TRBJ2-3, with 7 bases fitting TRBD2. The CDR3 loop spans 14 amino acids. Germline assignment: CDR1 SQVTM and CDR2 ANQGSEA. V was pared by 5 bases and J by 8 bases, with 13 bases of the junction left unmatched. The CDR3 loop is CSVRRGGSSSTQYF. In DNA, the CDR3 is TGCAGCGTTAGGAGGGGCGGGAGTAGTAGTACGCAGTATTTT.

The chain couples TRBV6-2 or TRBV6-3 to TRBJ1-4; a weak D match, TRBD1 (6 bases). The CDR3 extends over 17 amino acids. The V end was cut by 5 bases, the J end by 8 bases, with 24 bases between. CDR1 is MNHEY, CDR2 SVGEGT, per germline. The CDR3, as DNA: TGTGCCAGCAGTGGGGGCTGGGGTTCCATTGCGGGCGAAAAACTGTTTTTT. It encodes CASSGGWGSIAGEKLFF.

V usage is TRBV7-8 and J usage is TRBJ1-3, with D perhaps matching TRBD1 (5 bases). The CDR3 extends over 16 amino acids. Germline CDR1 and CDR2: SGHVS and FQNEAQ. The germline V and J ends were trimmed by 1 base and 2 bases, with 12 bases remaining between them. This CDR3 is CASSLGEGLAGNTIYF. DNA for the CDR3: TGTGCCAGCAGCTTAGGGGAGGGGTTGGCTGGAAACACCATATATTTT.

V gene TRBV7-7 combines with J gene TRBJ2-3, with TRBD2 as a possible D gene (7 bases). Germline V gives CDR1 SSHAT, CDR2 FNYEAQ (reference sequence). The ends were cut back, 5 bases at V and 4 bases at J, with 10 bases in the middle. This CDR3 spans 13 amino acids. CDR3 amino acids: CASSGGGADTQYF. The CDR3 DNA sequence: TGTGCCAGCAGCGGGGGGGGCGCAGATACGCAGTATTTT.

CDR3 in DNA: TGTGCCAGCAGCTGGACAGGGAAGTCCTACGAGCAGTACTTC. Its translation is CASSWTGKSYEQYF. The chain uses TRBV7-9 and TRBJ2-7, with 8 positions matching TRBD1. Trimming removed 4 bases from V and 1 base from J; junction bases left unmatched: 3. This CDR3 is 14 amino acids long. The germline gives CDR1 SEHNR, CDR2 FQNEAQ (reference sequence). The whole variable domain, remainder taken from reference TRBV7-9 and TRBJ2-7, is DTGVSQNPRHKITKRGQNVTFRCDPISEHNRLYWYRQTLGQGPEFLTYFQNEAQLEKSRLLSDRFSAERPKGSFSTLEIQRTEQGDSAMYLCASSWTGKSYEQYFGPGTRLTVT.

The chain links TRBV7-2 to TRBJ2-1; D not resolved. Germline values: CDR1 SGHTA, CDR2 FQGNSA. V dropped 1 base and J dropped 7 bases, with 11 bases sitting between them. This CDR3 region has 14 residues. CDR3 amino acids: CASSLDRRGNEQFF. As DNA, the CDR3 is TGTGCCAGCAGCTTAGATCGTCGCGGAAATGAGCAGTTCTTC.

The chain links TRBV5-4 to TRBJ1-1; perhaps TRBD1 as D (5 bases). Germline lookup yields CDR1 SGHNT and CDR2 YYREEE (reference sequence). This CDR3 is 17 amino acids long. The V end lost 4 bases, the J end lost 0 bases, and 19 bases lay between the germline ends. CDR3 protein: CASSAPGGGTMNTEAFF. In DNA form, the CDR3 reads TGTGCCAGCAGCGCTCCCGGGGGGGGAACCATGAACACTGAAGCTTTCTTT.

In the case of this clone: One end of the junction varies from germline; a read error may be responsible. J is TRBJ2-1 and V is TRBV4-3; the match to TRBD2 covers 8 bases. Germline CDR1 is LGHNA and CDR2 is YSLEER. This CDR3 comprises 16 residues. The CDR3 here is CASRQDGSGSNDEQFF. Written as DNA, the CDR3 is TGCGCCAGCAGACAAGATGGAAGCGGGAGTAACGATGAGCAGTTCTTC.

This clone was detected only a few times. DNA for the CDR3: TGTGCCAGCAGTACCCAGGGGGCTTACCAGCCCCAGCATTTT. Its translation is CASSTQGAYQPQHF. This chain links TRBV2 with TRBJ1-5; 8 nucleotides line up with TRBD1. The J segment lost 7 bases and the V segment lost 5 bases, leaving 7 bases of the junction unmatched. The CDR3 sequence is 14 residues long. Looked up from germline, CDR1 is SNHLY and CDR2 is FYNNEI.

The chain's CDR3 is CASSGRGTPDTQYF. As DNA, the CDR3 is TGTGCCAGCAGTGGCAGGGGGACACCTGATACGCAGTATTTT. The V call is TRBV25-1, the J call TRBJ2-3, with 7 positions matching TRBD1. In germline, CDR1 is MGHDK, CDR2 SYGVNS. Germline trimming cut 4 bases from V and 6 bases from J; bases unmatched to any gene: 7. The CDR3 is 14 amino acids.

CDR3 sequence (DNA): TGTGCCAGTAGTATCAGGGGACAGAATTACAATGAGCAGTTCTTC. As protein: CASSIRGQNYNEQFF. The V and J genes are TRBV19 and TRBJ2-1; 7 bases are a match to TRBD1. V lost 3 bases and J lost 4; bases outside the gene matches: 6. This CDR3 spans 15 amino acids. Germline CDR1 reads LNHDA; CDR2 reads SQIVND (reference sequence).

This clone was found once. The junction and the germline gene differ at one end; a read error may be behind it. The chain uses TRBV2 and TRBJ2-3, with 9 bases that match TRBD2. The CDR3 runs 16 residues. Germline CDR1 SNHLY, CDR2 FYNNEI. CDR3 amino acids: CASREASRGGGDTQYF. CDR3 DNA: TGTGCCAGCAGAGAAGCCTCGCGGGGGGGAGGGGATACGCAGTATTTT.

This sequence joins TRBV28 and TRBJ2-1, with TRBD2 identical over 8 bases. The CDR3 contains 17 residues. Germline V lookup: CDR1 MDHEN, CDR2 SYDVKM. With V trimmed by 3 bases and J by 8 bases, 15 bases remained unmatched. CDR3 region: CASSFSGAGGVAYEQFF. The CDR3, as DNA: TGTGCCAGCAGTTTTTCAGGCGCGGGGGGAGTTGCGTATGAGCAGTTCTTC.

The chain has TRBV21-1 and TRBJ1-2. TRBV21-1 counts as a pseudogene. The CDR3 length is 13 residues. The DNA of the CDR3 is TGTGCCAGCAGCAAAAGAGTGGACTATGGCTACACCTTC. It is translated as CASSKRVDYGYTF.

This chain connects TRBV6-6 to TRBJ1-4; maybe TRBD1 (6 bases). CDR1 and CDR2 (germline): MNHNY, SVGAGI (reference sequence). Trimming took off 6 bases at V and 3 bases at J, with 14 bases between the two ends. The CDR3 runs to 15 residues. CDR3 protein: CASRQGSGANEKLFF. CDR3 DNA: TGTGCCAGCAGACAGGGAAGCGGAGCTAATGAAAAACTGTTTTTT.

In this sample, this clone turned up once. CDR3: CAWGGSGRVTQYF. In DNA form, the CDR3 reads TGTGCCTGGGGGGGTAGCGGGAGAGTCACGCAGTATTTT. V gene TRBV30 combines with J gene TRBJ2-3; 9 bases are a match to TRBD2. This CDR3 spans 13 amino acids. Per the germline V gene, CDR1 is GTSNPN and CDR2 is SVGIG (reference sequence). V was pared by 5 bases and J by 9 bases, with 9 bases of the junction left unmatched.

This chain links TRBV6-2 or TRBV6-3 with TRBJ2-1; D gene ambiguous. Germline V lookup: CDR1 MNHEY, CDR2 SVGEGT. The germline V and J ends were trimmed by 2 bases and 7 bases, with 6 bases remaining between them. This CDR3 has 12 residues. The CDR3 here is CASSYMENEQFF. CDR3 nucleotide sequence: TGTGCCAGCAGTTACATGGAGAATGAGCAGTTCTTC.

This clone showed up just once. The chain recombines TRBV3-1 (or the pseudogene TRBV3-2) with TRBJ2-1; D possibly corresponds to TRBD2 (6 bases). V was shortened by 4 bases and J by 4 bases, with 14 bases between the two germline ends. Germline V gene sequence: CDR1 LGHDT, CDR2 YNNKEL (reference sequence). The length of the CDR3 is 15 residues. CDR3 sequence: CASSRVGSRYNEQFF. The CDR3 DNA reads as TGTGCCAGCAGCCGTGTCGGGAGTCGATACAATGAGCAGTTCTTC.

The V and J genes are TRBV9 and TRBJ1-1; a weak D match, TRBD1 (5 bases). CDR3 length: 14 residues. Trimming pared 4 bases from V and 2 bases from J, leaving 12 bases between. Germline CDR1 and CDR2: SGDLS and YYNGEE. The CDR3, as DNA: TGTGCCAGCAGCCCTCGGGGGGGTAACACTGAAGCTTTCTTT. This gives the protein CASSPRGGNTEAFF.

This clone has ten or more counts. The chain combines TRBV6-1 with TRBJ1-1, with 8 bases lining up with TRBD1. The CDR3 has 15 residues. CDR1 MNHNS and CDR2 SASEGT come from the germline V gene. V dropped 3 bases and J dropped 7; count of bases not matched to a gene: 10. CDR3 coding DNA: TGTGCCAGCAGTGATCGACAGGGGAGAGGGGGTGAAGCTTTCTTT. This sequence encodes CASSDRQGRGGEAFF.

The chain couples TRBV7-9 to TRBJ2-4; D may be TRBD2 (6 bases). The germline gives CDR1 SEHNR, CDR2 FQNEAQ (reference sequence). The CDR3 is 15 amino acids. V lost 7 bases and J 5 bases, leaving 18 bases between the germline ends. CDR3 nucleotides: TGTGCCAGCACGCAGGGACTTTTTACCGAAAACATTCAGTACTTC. As protein: CASTQGLFTENIQYF.

V usage is TRBV3-1 (or the pseudogene TRBV3-2) and J usage is TRBJ1-6, with 8 positions matching TRBD1. Germline CDR1 reads LGHDT; CDR2 reads YNNKEL (reference sequence). J lost 7 bases, V lost 1 base, and 9 bases had no gene match. The CDR3 is 17 residues long. CDR3 nucleotide sequence: TGTGCCAGCAGCCAAGTTAGGGGGGACAGGACAAATTCACCCCTCCACTTT. Its translation: CASSQVRGDRTNSPLHF.

CDR3 region: CASSPFRLPGTSATDTQYF. The DNA of the CDR3 is TGTGCCAGCAGCCCCTTTAGACTACCCGGGACTAGCGCTACAGATACGCAGTATTTT. The genes are TRBV7-9 and TRBJ2-3, with 10 bases that match TRBD2. The CDR3 runs to 19 residues. Per germline, CDR1 SEHNR and CDR2 FQNEAQ (reference sequence). J lost 3 bases, V lost 5 bases, and 17 bases had no gene match.

The V call is TRBV5-4, the J call TRBJ2-1, with 7 positions matching TRBD2. The CDR3 is 14 residues long. CDR1 and CDR2 from the germline V gene are SGHNT and YYREEE (reference sequence). Trimming cost V 0 bases and J 8 bases; bases outside gene matches: 5. The chain's CDR3 is CASSLDGGGDEQFF. The DNA of the CDR3 is TGTGCCAGCAGCTTGGACGGCGGGGGTGATGAGCAGTTCTTC. The whole variable domain, filled in from reference TRBV5-4 and TRBJ2-1, reads ETGVTQSPTHLIKTRGQQVTLRCSSQSGHNTVSWYQQALGQGPQFIFQYYREEENGRGNFPPRFSGLQFPNYSSELNVNALELDDSALYLCASSLDGGGDEQFFGPGTRLTVL.